The 21 T cell receptor beta chains presented below share a single source sample, sequenced in a study of post-analysis software for immune sequencing data. These receptors are not linked to any known antigen. Regarding the study as a whole: Five or six TRBV segments (TRBV5-6, TRBV5-1 and TRBV20-1 among them) occurred more frequently in patients than in controls.

Carried by the TCR beta cDNA libraries were unique molecular identifiers. One entry per CDR3 protein results from TCRdb running MiXCR on the PCR reads. The sample records about half a million distinct CDR3 sequences, under 40% being singletons. The sample taken for sequencing was blood. The origin of the receptors is a girl aged 2-17 years with multiple sclerosis.

The rearrangement links TRBV20-1 to TRBJ1-4; D is ambiguous. V was shortened by 5 bases and J by 0 bases, with 13 bases between the two germline ends. Germline CDR1 is DFQATT and CDR2 is SNEGSKA (reference sequence). The CDR3 has 15 amino acids. The CDR3 coding sequence is TGCAGTGCTGCTTCGTACGCGTCAACTAATGAAAAACTGTTTTTT. Amino acids: CSAASYASTNEKLFF.

The V gene is TRBV20-1, the J gene TRBJ1-1; D is uncertain. Germline V gives CDR1 DFQATT, CDR2 SNEGSKA (reference sequence). CDR3 length equals 16 residues. Trimming shortened V by 1 base and J by 2 bases, and 17 bases separated the two germline ends. In DNA, the CDR3 is TGCAGTGCTAGAGTTGCAGCAGGAGGTGGAAACACTGAAGCTTTCTTT. The encoded protein is CSARVAAGGGNTEAFF.

The chain combines TRBV20-1 with TRBJ2-4; D is unresolved. The CDR3 is 13 amino acids. The V gene's germline CDR1 is DFQATT and CDR2 SNEGSKA (reference sequence). The CDR3 DNA reads as TGCAGAGGCTATCAGACCGCTGGAGACATTCAGTACTTC. This encodes CRGYQTAGDIQYF.

This clonotype was picked up a small number of times. The chain combines TRBV5-5 with TRBJ2-7, with 11 positions matching TRBD1. CDR3 length equals 16 residues. Germline-derived CDR1 and CDR2 are SGHKS and YYEKEE (reference sequence). The V and J ends lost 4 bases and 7 bases, in that order; junction bases with no gene match: 13. CDR3 DNA sequence: TGTGCCAGCAGCGCCCCTGGACAGGGGGCAGGAGTTGAGCAGTACTTC. It codes for CASSAPGQGAGVEQYF.

The chain has TRBV6-2 or TRBV6-3 and TRBJ2-7, with D unresolved. V shed 2 bases and J shed 4 bases, with 9 bases lying between them. Looked up from germline, CDR1 is MNHEY and CDR2 is SVGEGT. The CDR3 sequence is 13 residues long. The CDR3 coding sequence is TGTGCCAGCAGTTACGAATCTAGATACGAGCAGTACGTC. Encoded protein: CASSYESRYEQYV.

The chain uses TRBV3-1 and TRBJ1-1, with 8 positions matching TRBD1. Germline CDR1 and CDR2: LGHDT and YNNKEL (reference sequence). Trimming at V came to 1 base and at J to 3 bases, leaving 1 base not matched to a gene. The CDR3 has 14 amino acids. CDR3 in amino acids: CASSQADRDTEAFF. CDR3 bases: TGTGCCAGCAGCCAAGCGGACAGGGACACTGAAGCTTTCTTT.

The J gene is TRBJ2-3, the V gene TRBV6-2 or TRBV6-3, with TRBD2 matching 8 bases. Germline V gene sequence: CDR1 MNHEY, CDR2 SVGEGT. V shed 3 bases and J 2 bases; nucleotides not matched to a gene: 4. CDR3 length equals 15 residues. The CDR3 coding sequence is TGTGCCAGCAGTTATCAAGCGGGGGTCACAGATACGCAGTATTTT. It codes for CASSYQAGVTDTQYF.

This clonotype was detected many times. This sequence joins TRBV27 and TRBJ2-3; D gene ambiguous. Trimming cost V 0 bases and J 0 bases, with 1 base left between them. The CDR3 has 13 amino acids. Germline loops: CDR1 MNHEY, CDR2 SMNVEV (reference sequence). CDR3 amino acids: CASSLSSTDTQYF. DNA for the CDR3: TGTGCCAGCAGTTTATCTAGCACAGATACGCAGTATTTT.

This clonotype was seen only a few times. The rearrangement joins TRBV2 to TRBJ2-3; possibly TRBD1 for D (5 bases). CDR3 length equals 14 residues. Trimming cost V 5 bases and J 2 bases, with 11 bases left between them. CDR1 is SNHLY and CDR2 is FYNNEI in the germline V gene. The CDR3 sequence: CASSWAGSTDTQYF. In DNA form, the CDR3 reads TGTGCCAGCAGTTGGGCAGGGTCCACAGATACGCAGTATTTT.

The V gene is TRBV2, the J gene TRBJ2-7; 7 bases match TRBD2. The J call is doubtful: the DNA matches TRBJ2-5 better. In germline, CDR1 is SNHLY, CDR2 FYNNEI. CDR3 length: 14 residues. CDR3 protein: CASGTGTTIETQYF. CDR3 nucleotides: TGTGCCAGCGGGACTGGGACTACGATAGAGACCCAGTACTTC.

The V gene is TRBV3-1, the J gene TRBJ2-6, with TRBD2 as a possible D gene (5 bases). The CDR3 loop spans 17 amino acids. CDR1 and CDR2 from the germline V gene are LGHDT and YNNKEL (reference sequence). Trimming cost V 0 bases and J 2 bases, with 11 bases left between them. The CDR3 sequence: CASSQDPAGTGANVLTF. CDR3 sequence (DNA): TGTGCCAGCAGCCAAGATCCGGCGGGTACTGGGGCCAACGTCCTGACTTTC.

This chain joins TRBV29-1 and TRBJ1-1; D might be TRBD1 (5 bases). This CDR3 is 14 amino acids long. V lost 0 bases and J 4 bases, leaving 12 bases between the germline ends. The germline gives CDR1 SQVTM, CDR2 ANQGSEA. The CDR3 spells CSVEDERGGTEAFF. In DNA form, the CDR3 reads TGCAGCGTTGAAGATGAGCGGGGGGGCACTGAAGCTTTCTTT.

This chain uses TRBV20-1 with TRBJ1-1; D might be TRBD1 (5 bases). The germline V gene encodes CDR1 DFQATT and CDR2 SNEGSKA (reference sequence). This CDR3 is 10 amino acids long. V lost 5 bases, J lost 5 bases, and 6 bases lay in between. The CDR3 sequence: CSAEGTEAFF. The CDR3 DNA reads as TGCAGTGCTGAGGGGACTGAAGCTTTCTTT.

This clonotype was detected a few times. The rearrangement links TRBV7-6 to TRBJ2-1; D remains ambiguous. Trimming shortened V by 4 bases and J by 2 bases, and 12 bases separated the two germline ends. CDR3 length equals 15 residues. Germline CDR1 SGHVS, CDR2 FNYEAQ. CDR3 in DNA: TGTGCCAGCAGCTATCTTGGTGGGCCCTACAATGAGCAGTTCTTC. It yields the protein CASSYLGGPYNEQFF.

This clonotype has just a few counts. The V and J genes are TRBV20-1 and TRBJ2-1; tentatively, D is TRBD1 (6 bases). Germline V gene sequence: CDR1 DFQATT, CDR2 SNEGSKA (reference sequence). Trimming pared 0 bases from V and 6 bases from J, leaving 18 bases between. The CDR3 totals 16 residues. CDR3 residues: CSARDPAGGNANEQFF. DNA of the CDR3: TGCAGTGCTAGAGATCCGGCTGGGGGCAACGCCAATGAGCAGTTCTTC.

This clonotype was observed a few times. The chain employs TRBV27 and TRBJ2-3, with D perhaps matching TRBD1 or TRBD2 (5 bases each). Germline assignment: CDR1 MNHEY and CDR2 SMNVEV (reference sequence). The CDR3 length is 14 residues. V gave up 2 bases and J gave up 4 bases, with 10 bases separating them. DNA of the CDR3: TGTGCCAGCAGTTTACACCGGGGCGCAGATACGCAGTATTTT. Protein product: CASSLHRGADTQYF.

This clonotype appeared a few times. CDR3 region: CASSLERDQETQYF. DNA for the CDR3: TGCGCCAGCAGCTTGGAACGGGACCAAGAGACCCAGTACTTC. This chain links TRBV5-1 with TRBJ2-5; unclear D gene. CDR1 and CDR2 from the germline V gene are SGHRS and YFSETQ. CDR3 length equals 14 residues. Trimming removed 0 bases at V and 0 bases at J, with 6 bases between.

The chain joins TRBV5-6 to TRBJ2-3, with D possibly matching TRBD2 (5 bases). The CDR3 length is 15 residues. Looked up from germline, CDR1 is SGHDT and CDR2 is YYEEEE. Trimming pared 3 bases from V and 1 base from J, leaving 12 bases between. CDR3 amino acids: CASSSPRRGTDTQYF. The CDR3 DNA reads TGTGCCAGCAGCTCCCCCCGGCGGGGCACAGATACGCAGTATTTT.

The chain combines TRBV7-2 with TRBJ2-7; D might be TRBD2 (7 bases). The J call is uncertain, as TRBJ2-5 better fits the DNA end. The germline V gene encodes CDR1 SGHTA and CDR2 FQGNSA. The CDR3 totals 13 residues. The CDR3 here is CASSLGGLPTQYF. CDR3 DNA: TGTGCCAGCAGCTTGGGGGGGCTCCCGACCCAGTACTTC.

This clonotype was observed a handful of times. The chain couples TRBV20-1 to TRBJ1-2, with 7 bases identical to TRBD1. Germline V CDR1 and CDR2: DFQATT, SNEGSKA (reference sequence). The CDR3 contains 11 residues. The chain's CDR3 is CITTGIYGYTF. The CDR3, as DNA: TGCATCACGACAGGGATTTATGGCTACACCTTC.

This clonotype was seen more than once but under ten times. The genes are TRBV7-2 and TRBJ2-3; 8 bases fit TRBD2. After removal of 0 bases from V and 11 bases from J, the junction contained 16 bases not matched to a gene. From germline, CDR1 is SGHTA and CDR2 FQGNSA. This CDR3 comprises 17 residues. The CDR3 sequence: CASSLAGPGLVAAGQYF. Here the CDR3 DNA reads TGTGCCAGCAGCTTAGCCGGGCCGGGACTAGTGGCAGCTGGGCAGTATTTT.